The sequence of this T cell receptor (beta chain) was determined in a study of CD8 T cells in ankylosing spondylitis. The germline V gene has CDR1 LGHNA and CDR2 YNFKEQ. The CDR3 sequence is 14 residues long. V was pared by 2 bases and J by 7 bases, with 11 bases between. Study findings and constraints: Matched ankylosing spondylitis synovial fluid reportedly showed significant enrichment of disease-linked clones. Ankylosing spondylitis blood appeared to carry a characteristic TCR beta motif of roughly 8 highly homologous variants.

One entry per CDR3 protein, called by TCRdb with MiXCR from the 5' RACE reads. The data show about 440,000 distinct CDR3 sequences, over 15% seen once. This clonotype occurred many times. Its target is not known. The V and J genes are TRBV4-2 and TRBJ1-4, with D hard to call. This sequence originates from a male donor with ankylosing spondylitis. The sequenced sample consisted of blood, either unsorted or a sorted T cell fraction (not recorded which). CDR3: CASSQPGVVEKLFF. CDR3 sequence (DNA): TGTGCCAGCAGCCAACCTGGGGTGGTTGAAAAACTGTTTTTT.